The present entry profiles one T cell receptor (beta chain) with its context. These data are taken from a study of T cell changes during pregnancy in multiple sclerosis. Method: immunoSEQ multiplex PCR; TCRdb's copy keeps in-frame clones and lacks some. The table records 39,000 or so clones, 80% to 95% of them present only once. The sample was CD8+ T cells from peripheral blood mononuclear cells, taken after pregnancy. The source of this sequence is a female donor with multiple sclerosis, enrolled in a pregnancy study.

The CDR3 DNA reads TGTGCCAGTAGAGCGTCTGAAGCTTTCTTT. Its translation is CASRASEAFF. V and J are TRBV19 and TRBJ1-1; D is ambiguous. CDR3 size: 10 residues. V was clipped by 6 bases and J by 6 bases, with 5 bases between them. CDR1 and CDR2 from the germline V gene are LNHDA and SQIVND (reference sequence).